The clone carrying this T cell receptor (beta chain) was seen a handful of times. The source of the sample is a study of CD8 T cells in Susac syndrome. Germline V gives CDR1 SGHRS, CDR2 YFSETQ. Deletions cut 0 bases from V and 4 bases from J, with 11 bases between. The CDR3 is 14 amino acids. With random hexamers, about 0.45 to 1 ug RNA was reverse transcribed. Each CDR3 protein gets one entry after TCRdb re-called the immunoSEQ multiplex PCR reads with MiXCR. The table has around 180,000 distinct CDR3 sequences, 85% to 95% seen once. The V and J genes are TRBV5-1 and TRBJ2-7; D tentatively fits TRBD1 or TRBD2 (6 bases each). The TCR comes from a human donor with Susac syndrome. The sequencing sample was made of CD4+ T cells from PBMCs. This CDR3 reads CASSLAAGTYEQYF. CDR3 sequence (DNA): TGCGCCAGCAGCTTGGCCGCGGGGACATACGAGCAGTACTTC.